This T cell receptor (beta chain) was identified during a study of cytomegalovirus exposure and HLA in healthy donors. As regards this clone: What it binds is not known. Other DNA sequences in the sample encode the same CDR3.

Germline CDR1 reads SGHVS; CDR2 reads FQNEAQ. Trimming removed 2 bases at V and 2 bases at J, with 7 bases between. The CDR3 has 15 amino acids. Researchers ran the PCR with 60 Vbeta and 13 Jbeta primers. The assay was immunoSEQ multiplex PCR, and TCRdb's table has in-frame clones only and misses some. Here the sample spans 100,000 to 150,000 clones, around 70% being singletons. Broader study findings: In vitro testing confirmed three CMV-associated chains as specific for CMV antigens. 87-base-pair reads could not separate some V segments, including TRBV6-2 and TRBV6-3.

The clonotype originates from a man aged 35 to 55 in good health and CMV-seropositive. The chain uses TRBV7-8 and TRBJ1-6; no reliable D call. Specimen: PBMCs. DNA of the CDR3: TGTGCCAGCAGCTTACGCGACACCTATAATTCACCCCTCCACTTT. This encodes CASSLRDTYNSPLHF.